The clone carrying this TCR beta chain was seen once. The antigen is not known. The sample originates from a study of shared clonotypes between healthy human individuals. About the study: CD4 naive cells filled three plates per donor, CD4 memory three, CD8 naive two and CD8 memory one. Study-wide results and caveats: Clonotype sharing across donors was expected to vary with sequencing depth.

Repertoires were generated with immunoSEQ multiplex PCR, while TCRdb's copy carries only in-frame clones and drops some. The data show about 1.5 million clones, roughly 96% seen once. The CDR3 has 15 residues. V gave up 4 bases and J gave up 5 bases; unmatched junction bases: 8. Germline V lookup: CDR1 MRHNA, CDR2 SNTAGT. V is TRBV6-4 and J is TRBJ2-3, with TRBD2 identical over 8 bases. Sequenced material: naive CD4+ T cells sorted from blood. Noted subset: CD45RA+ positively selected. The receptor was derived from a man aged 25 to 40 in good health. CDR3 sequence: CASSGQAGVVDTQYF. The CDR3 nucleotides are TGTGCCAGCAGTGGGCAAGCGGGAGTTGTAGATACGCAGTATTTT.